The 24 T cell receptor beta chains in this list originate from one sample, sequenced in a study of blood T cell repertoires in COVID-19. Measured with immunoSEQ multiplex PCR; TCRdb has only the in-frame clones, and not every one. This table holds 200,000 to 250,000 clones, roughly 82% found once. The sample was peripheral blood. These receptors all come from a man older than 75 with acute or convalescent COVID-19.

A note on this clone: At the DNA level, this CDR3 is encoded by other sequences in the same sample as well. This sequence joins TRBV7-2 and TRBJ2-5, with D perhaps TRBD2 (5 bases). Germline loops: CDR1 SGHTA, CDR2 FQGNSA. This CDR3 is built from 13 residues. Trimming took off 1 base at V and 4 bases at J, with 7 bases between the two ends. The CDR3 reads CASSLVRGETQYF. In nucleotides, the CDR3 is TGTGCCAGCAGCTTAGTTCGGGGAGAGACCCAGTACTTC.

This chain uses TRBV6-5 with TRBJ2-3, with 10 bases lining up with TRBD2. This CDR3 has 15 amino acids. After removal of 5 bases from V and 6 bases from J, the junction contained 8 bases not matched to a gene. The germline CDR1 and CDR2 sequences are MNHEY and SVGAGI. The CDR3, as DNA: TGTGCCAGCAGTCCTAGCGGGAGAATTTGGGATACGCAGTATTTT. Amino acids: CASSPSGRIWDTQYF.

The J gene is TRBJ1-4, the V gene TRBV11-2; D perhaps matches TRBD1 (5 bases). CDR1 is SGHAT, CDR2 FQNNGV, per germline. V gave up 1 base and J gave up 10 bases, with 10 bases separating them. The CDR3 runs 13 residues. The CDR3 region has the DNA TGTGCCAGCAGCTTAGGCGTCCAGGGAAAACTGTTTTTT. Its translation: CASSLGVQGKLFF.

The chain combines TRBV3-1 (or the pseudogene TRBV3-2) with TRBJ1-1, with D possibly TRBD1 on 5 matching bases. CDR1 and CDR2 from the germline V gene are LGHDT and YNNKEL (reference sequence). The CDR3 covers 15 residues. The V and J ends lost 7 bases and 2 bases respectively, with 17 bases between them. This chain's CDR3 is CASTTIGGDNTEAFF. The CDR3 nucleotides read TGTGCCAGCACTACCATTGGGGGGGACAACACTGAAGCTTTCTTT.

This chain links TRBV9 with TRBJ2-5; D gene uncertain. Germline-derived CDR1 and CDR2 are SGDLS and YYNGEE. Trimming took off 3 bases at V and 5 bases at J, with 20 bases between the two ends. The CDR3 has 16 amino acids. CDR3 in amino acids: CASSAEVKVPRETQYF. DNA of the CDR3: TGTGCCAGCAGCGCAGAGGTGAAGGTCCCAAGGGAGACCCAGTACTTC. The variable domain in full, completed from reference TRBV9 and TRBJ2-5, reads DSGVTQTPKHLITATGQRVTLRCSPRSGDLSVYWYQQSLDQGLQFLIQYYNGEERAKGNILERFSAQQFPDLHSELNLSSLELGDSALYFCASSAEVKVPRETQYFGPGTRLLVL.

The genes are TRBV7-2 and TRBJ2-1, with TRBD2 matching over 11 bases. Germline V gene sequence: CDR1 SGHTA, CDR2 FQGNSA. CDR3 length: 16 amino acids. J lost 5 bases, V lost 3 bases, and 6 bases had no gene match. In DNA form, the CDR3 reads TGTGCCAGCAGCTTCTCTAGCGGGGGGAAGCACAATGAGCAGTTCTTC. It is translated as CASSFSSGGKHNEQFF.

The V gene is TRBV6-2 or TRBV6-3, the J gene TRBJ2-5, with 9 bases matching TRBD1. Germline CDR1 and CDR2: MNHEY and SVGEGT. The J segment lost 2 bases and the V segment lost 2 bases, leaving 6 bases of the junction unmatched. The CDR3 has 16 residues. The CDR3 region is CASSYPTGGVQETQYF. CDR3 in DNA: TGTGCCAGCAGTTACCCGACAGGGGGGGTGCAAGAGACCCAGTACTTC.

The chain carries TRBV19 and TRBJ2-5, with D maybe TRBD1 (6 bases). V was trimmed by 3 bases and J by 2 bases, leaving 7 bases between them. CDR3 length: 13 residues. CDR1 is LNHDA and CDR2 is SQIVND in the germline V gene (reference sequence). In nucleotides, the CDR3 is TGTGCCAGTAGTATGACAGGACAAGAGACCCAGTACTTC. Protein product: CASSMTGQETQYF.

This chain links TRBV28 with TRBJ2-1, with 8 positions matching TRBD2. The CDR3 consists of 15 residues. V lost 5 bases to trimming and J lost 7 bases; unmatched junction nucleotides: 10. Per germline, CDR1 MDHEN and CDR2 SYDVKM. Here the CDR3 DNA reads TGTGCCAGCAGTGCGCCTGGGCGGGGGGATAATGAGCAGTTCTTC. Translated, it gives CASSAPGRGDNEQFF.

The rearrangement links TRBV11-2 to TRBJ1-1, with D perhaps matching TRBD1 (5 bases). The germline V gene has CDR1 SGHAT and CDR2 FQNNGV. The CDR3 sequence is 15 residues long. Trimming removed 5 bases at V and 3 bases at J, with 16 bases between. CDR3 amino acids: CASSPTGGTYTEAFF. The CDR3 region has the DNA TGTGCCAGCAGCCCGACGGGGGGGACGTACACTGAAGCTTTCTTT. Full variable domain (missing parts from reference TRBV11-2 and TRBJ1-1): EAGVAQSPRYKIIEKRQSVAFWCNPISGHATLYWYQQILGQGPKLLIQFQNNGVVDDSQLPKDRFSAERLKGVDSTLKIQPAKLEDSAVYLCASSPTGGTYTEAFFGQGTRLTVV.

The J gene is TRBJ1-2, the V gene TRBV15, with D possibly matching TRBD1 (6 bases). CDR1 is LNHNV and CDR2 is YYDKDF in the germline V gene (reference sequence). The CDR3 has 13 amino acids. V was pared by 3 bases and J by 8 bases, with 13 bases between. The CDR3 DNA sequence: TGTGCCACCAGCAGGATGGGGGCGGAGGGCTACACCTTC. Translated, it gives CATSRMGAEGYTF.

In DNA form, the CDR3 reads TGTGCCACCCAGGGAACTAATGAAAAACTGTTTTTT. It translates to CATQGTNEKLFF. The rearrangement links TRBV6-6 to TRBJ1-4, with D maybe TRBD1 (5 bases). Germline lookup yields CDR1 MNHNY and CDR2 SVGAGI (reference sequence). The CDR3 sequence is 12 residues long. Trimming stripped 10 bases from V and 1 base from J, with 7 bases between.

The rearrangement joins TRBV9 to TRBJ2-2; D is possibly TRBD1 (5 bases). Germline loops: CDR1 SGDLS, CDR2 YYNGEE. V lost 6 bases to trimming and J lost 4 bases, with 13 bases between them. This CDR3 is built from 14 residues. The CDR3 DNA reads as TGTGCCAGCACAACTTTAGGGGTCACCGGGGAGCTGTTTTTT. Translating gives CASTTLGVTGELFF.

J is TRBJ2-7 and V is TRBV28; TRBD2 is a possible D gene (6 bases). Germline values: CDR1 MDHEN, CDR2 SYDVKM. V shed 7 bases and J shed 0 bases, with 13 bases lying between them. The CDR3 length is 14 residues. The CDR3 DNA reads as TGTGCCAGCACCCCCGGGGGTAGCTCCTACGAGCAGTACTTC. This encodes CASTPGGSSYEQYF. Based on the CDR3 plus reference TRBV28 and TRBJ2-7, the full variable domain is DVKVTQSSRYLVKRTGEKVFLECVQDMDHENMFWYRQDPGLGLRLIYFSYDVKMKEKGDIPEGYSVSREKKERFSLILESASTNQTSMYLCASTPGGSSYEQYFGPGTRLTVT.

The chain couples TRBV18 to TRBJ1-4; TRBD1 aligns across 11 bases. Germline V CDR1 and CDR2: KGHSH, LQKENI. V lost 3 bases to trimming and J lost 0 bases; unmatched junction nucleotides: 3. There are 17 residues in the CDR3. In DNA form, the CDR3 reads TGTGCCAGCTCACCCGGGACAGGGGGAGCAACTAATGAAAAACTGTTTTTT. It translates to CASSPGTGGATNEKLFF.

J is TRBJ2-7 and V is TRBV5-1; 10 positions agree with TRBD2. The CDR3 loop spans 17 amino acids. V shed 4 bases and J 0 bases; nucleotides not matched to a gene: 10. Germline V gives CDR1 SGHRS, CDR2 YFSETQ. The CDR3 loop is CASSPPGLAISSYEQYF. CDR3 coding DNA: TGCGCCAGCAGCCCGCCGGGACTAGCGATTAGCTCCTACGAGCAGTACTTC.

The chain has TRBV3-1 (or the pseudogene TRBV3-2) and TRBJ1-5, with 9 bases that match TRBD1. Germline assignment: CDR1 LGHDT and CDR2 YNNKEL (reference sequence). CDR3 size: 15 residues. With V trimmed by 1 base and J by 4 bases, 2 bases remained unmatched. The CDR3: CASSQGQGGNQPQHF. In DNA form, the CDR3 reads TGTGCCAGCAGCCAAGGACAGGGGGGAAATCAGCCCCAGCATTTT.

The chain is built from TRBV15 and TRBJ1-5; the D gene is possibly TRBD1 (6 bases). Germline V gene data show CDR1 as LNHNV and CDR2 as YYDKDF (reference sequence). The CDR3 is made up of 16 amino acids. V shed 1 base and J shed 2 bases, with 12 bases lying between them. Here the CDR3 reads CATSRGRDNRNQPQHF. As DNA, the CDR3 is TGTGCCACCAGCAGAGGTCGGGACAATCGCAATCAGCCCCAGCATTTT.

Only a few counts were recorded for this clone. The CDR3 coding sequence is TGTGCCAGCAGGCCGTTGTTACGGCGACCGGGAGGGAACACTGAAGCTTTCTTT. It is translated as CASRPLLRRPGGNTEAFF. This chain connects TRBV5-5 to TRBJ1-1; D remains unclear. CDR1 is SGHKS and CDR2 is YYEKEE in the germline V gene (reference sequence). V was clipped by 5 bases and J by 1 base, with 24 bases between them. This CDR3 is 18 amino acids long. Drawing the rest from reference TRBV5-5 and TRBJ1-1, the complete variable domain is DAGVTQSPTHLIKTRGQQVTLRCSPISGHKSVSWYQQVLGQGPQFIFQYYEKEERGRGNFPDRFSARQFPNYSSELNVNALLLGDSALYLCASRPLLRRPGGNTEAFFGQGTRLTVV.

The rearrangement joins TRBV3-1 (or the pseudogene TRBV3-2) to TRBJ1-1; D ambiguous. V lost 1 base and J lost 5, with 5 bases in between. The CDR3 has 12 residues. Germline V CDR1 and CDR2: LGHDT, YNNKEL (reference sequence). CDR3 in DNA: TGTGCCAGCAGCCAAGCGACTACTGAAGCTTTCTTT. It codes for CASSQATTEAFF.

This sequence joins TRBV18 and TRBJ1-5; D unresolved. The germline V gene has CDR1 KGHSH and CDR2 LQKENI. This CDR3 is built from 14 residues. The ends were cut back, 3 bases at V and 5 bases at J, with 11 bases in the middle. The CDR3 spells CASSPGLVYQPQHF. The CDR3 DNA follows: TGTGCCAGCTCACCTGGGCTGGTTTATCAGCCCCAGCATTTT.

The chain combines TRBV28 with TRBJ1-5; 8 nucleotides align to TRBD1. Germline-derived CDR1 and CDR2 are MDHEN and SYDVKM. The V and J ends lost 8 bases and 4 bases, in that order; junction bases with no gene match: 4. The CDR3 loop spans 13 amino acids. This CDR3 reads CASGTGTNQPQHF. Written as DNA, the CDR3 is TGTGCCAGCGGGACAGGCACTAATCAGCCCCAGCATTTT.

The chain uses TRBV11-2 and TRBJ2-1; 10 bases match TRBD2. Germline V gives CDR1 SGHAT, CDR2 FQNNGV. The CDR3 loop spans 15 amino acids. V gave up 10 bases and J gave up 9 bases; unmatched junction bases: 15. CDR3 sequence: CAISAGSGRPTEQFF. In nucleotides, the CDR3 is TGTGCCATTTCAGCTGGTAGCGGGAGGCCAACTGAGCAGTTCTTC. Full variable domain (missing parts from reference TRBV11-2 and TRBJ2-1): EAGVAQSPRYKIIEKRQSVAFWCNPISGHATLYWYQQILGQGPKLLIQFQNNGVVDDSQLPKDRFSAERLKGVDSTLKIQPAKLEDSAVYLCAISAGSGRPTEQFFGPGTRLTVL.

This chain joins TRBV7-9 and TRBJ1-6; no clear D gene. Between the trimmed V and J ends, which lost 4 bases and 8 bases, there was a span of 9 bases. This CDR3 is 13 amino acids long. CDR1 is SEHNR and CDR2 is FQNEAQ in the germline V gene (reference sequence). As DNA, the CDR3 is TGTGCCAGCAGCTCCGGGAGCGATTCACCCCTCCACTTT. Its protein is CASSSGSDSPLHF.